The 20 T cell receptor beta chains reported below all come from one sample, sequenced in a study of patients and donors after allogeneic stem cell transplantation. Each CDR3 protein gets one entry after TCRdb re-called the RT-PCR reads with MiXCR. Among 100,000 to 130,000 distinct CDR3 sequences listed, roughly 35% were seen once. Sequenced input: blood, either unsorted or a sorted T cell fraction (not recorded which). The receptors derive from a human donor who was either an allogeneic HSCT recipient or a stem cell or donor lymphocyte infusion donor (not recorded which). It is not recorded whose cells these are; they may come from a transplant donor.

This clonotype was recorded a few times. The V gene is TRBV11-3, the J gene TRBJ1-1, with a tentative D call TRBD1 (6 bases). This CDR3 contains 13 residues. Trimming pared 3 bases from V and 4 bases from J, leaving 9 bases between. CDR1 is SGHNT and CDR2 is YENEEA in the germline V gene. CDR3 amino acids: CASSLTGTTEAFF. In DNA, the CDR3 is TGTGCCAGCAGCTTGACAGGCACCACTGAAGCTTTCTTT.

The count of this clonotype is one. J is TRBJ2-1 and V is TRBV6-1, with TRBD2 identical over 9 bases. The CDR3 length is 15 residues. Germline V gives CDR1 MNHNS, CDR2 SASEGT. The J segment lost 6 bases and the V segment lost 4 bases, leaving 7 bases of the junction unmatched. CDR3 bases: TGTGCCAGCAGTGGAATAGCGGGAGTAGTCAATGAGCAGTTCTTC. Its translation: CASSGIAGVVNEQFF.

The chain employs TRBV6-5 and TRBJ2-7; TRBD2 matches at 7 bases. The V and J ends lost 8 bases and 2 bases, in that order; junction bases with no gene match: 6. Per the germline V gene, CDR1 is MNHEY and CDR2 is SVGAGI. This CDR3 region has 13 residues. This chain's CDR3 is CASSGGRTYEQYF. The CDR3 DNA follows: TGTGCCAGCTCCGGGGGGAGGACCTACGAGCAGTACTTC.

The chain combines TRBV20-1 with TRBJ2-1, with D perhaps being TRBD1 or TRBD2 (5 bases each). Trimming removed 4 bases at V and 6 bases at J, with 16 bases between. The CDR3 is 14 amino acids. Germline CDR1 and CDR2: DFQATT and SNEGSKA (reference sequence). The CDR3 bases are TGCAGTGCTAACGGGGCCGCCCTCGGCAATGAGCAGTTCTTC. This codes for CSANGAALGNEQFF.

The chain carries TRBV24-1 and TRBJ1-4; D is unclear. Germline V gene lookup returns CDR1 KGHDR and CDR2 SFDVKD. The CDR3 length is 15 residues. V gave up 4 bases and J gave up 0 bases, with 8 bases separating them. DNA of the CDR3: TGTGCCACCAGTGACGGGAGCCCAACTAATGAAAAACTGTTTTTT. It codes for CATSDGSPTNEKLFF.

This clonotype was picked up a small number of times. The rearrangement uses TRBV7-6 and TRBJ1-6; the D is unclear. The CDR3 is 18 residues long. Trimming took off 1 base at V and 0 bases at J, with 13 bases between the two ends. The germline V gene encodes CDR1 SGHVS and CDR2 FNYEAQ. The CDR3 is CASSLGDLGSSYNSPLHF. CDR3 nucleotide sequence: TGTGCCAGCAGCTTAGGCGACTTAGGGAGCTCCTATAATTCACCCCTCCACTTT. Full variable domain (missing parts from reference TRBV7-6 and TRBJ1-6): GAGVSQSPRYKVTKRGQDVALRCDPISGHVSLYWYRQALGQGPEFLTYFNYEAQQDKSGLPNDRFSAERPEGSISTLTIQRTEQRDSAMYRCASSLGDLGSSYNSPLHFGNGTRLTVT.

This chain connects TRBV12-3 or TRBV12-4 to TRBJ2-1; possible D gene TRBD1, 5 bases. The CDR3 sequence is 15 residues long. Trimming left V 3 bases short and J 1 base short, with 10 bases between. The CDR3 DNA reads as TGTGCCAGCAGTTTCGAGGACACATCCTACAATGAGCAGTTCTTC. Its translation: CASSFEDTSYNEQFF.

Here the CDR3 DNA reads TGTGCCAGCAGCTTCGGACTAGCGGGAGTGGAGGAGCAGTTCTTC. This codes for CASSFGLAGVEEQFF. The rearrangement links TRBV7-8 to TRBJ2-1; 13 nucleotides match TRBD2. In germline, CDR1 is SGHVS, CDR2 FQNEAQ. J was trimmed by 10 bases and V by 3 bases; bases with no gene match: 6. The CDR3 covers 15 residues.

The chain is built from TRBV5-1 and TRBJ2-7, with D perhaps matching TRBD1 (5 bases). Germline V CDR1 and CDR2: SGHRS, YFSETQ. This CDR3 has 14 residues. With 4 bases removed from V and 3 bases from J, the gap between germline ends came to 14 bases. CDR3 protein: CASSAIFDSYEQYF. CDR3 coding DNA: TGCGCCAGCAGCGCCATATTCGACAGCTACGAGCAGTACTTC.

The rearrangement joins TRBV5-6 to TRBJ2-2; D not resolved. Trimming stripped 2 bases from V and 0 bases from J, with 5 bases between. CDR1 is SGHDT and CDR2 is YYEEEE in the germline V gene. The CDR3 is 14 residues long. CDR3 protein: CASSFLANTGELFF. In nucleotides, the CDR3 is TGTGCCAGCAGCTTCCTCGCGAACACCGGGGAGCTGTTTTTT.

This chain connects TRBV4-3 to TRBJ2-3; the match to TRBD2 covers 8 bases. This CDR3 is 20 amino acids long. Germline CDR1 LGHNA, CDR2 YSLEER. V was pared by 3 bases and J by 1 base, with 18 bases of the junction left unmatched. The chain's CDR3 is CASSHPNEAGADTRTDTQYF. CDR3 sequence (DNA): TGCGCCAGCAGCCACCCCAATGAAGCGGGAGCAGATACCCGCACAGATACGCAGTATTTT.

The V call is TRBV20-1, the J call TRBJ1-2, with unresolved D. The germline V gene encodes CDR1 DFQATT and CDR2 SNEGSKA (reference sequence). The CDR3 has 13 residues. Between the trimmed V and J ends, which lost 2 bases and 6 bases, there was a span of 13 bases. CDR3 region: CSARSTGMHGYTF. The CDR3 region has the DNA TGCAGTGCTAGATCTACCGGGATGCATGGCTACACCTTC.

The V and J genes are TRBV6-2 or TRBV6-3 and TRBJ2-7, with D hard to call. V lost 2 bases to trimming and J lost 6 bases, with 14 bases between them. In germline, CDR1 is MNHEY, CDR2 SVGEGT. This CDR3 has 14 amino acids. DNA of the CDR3: TGTGCCAGCAGTTACCGGGTATTGAGTTCCGAGCAGTACTTC. Residues: CASSYRVLSSEQYF.

The chain is built from TRBV12-3 or TRBV12-4 and TRBJ1-1; the D is unclear. The V gene lost 4 bases and the J gene lost 3 bases, with 9 bases spanning the gap. The CDR3 sequence is 13 residues long. The CDR3: CASSSGPYTEAFF. CDR3 coding DNA: TGTGCCAGCAGTTCAGGACCTTACACTGAAGCTTTCTTT.

The V and J genes are TRBV7-2 and TRBJ2-2; TRBD2 aligns across 10 bases. The CDR3 is 14 amino acids. The germline V gene has CDR1 SGHTA and CDR2 FQGNSA. V shed 7 bases and J 7 bases; nucleotides not matched to a gene: 6. In DNA form, the CDR3 reads TGTGCCAGCACTAGCGGGAGATGGGGCGGGGAGCTGTTTTTT. Protein: CASTSGRWGGELFF.

The V gene is TRBV12-3 or TRBV12-4, the J gene TRBJ2-5; TRBD1 agrees at 7 bases. There are 16 residues in the CDR3. The J segment lost 2 bases and the V segment lost 5 bases, leaving 11 bases of the junction unmatched. The CDR3 DNA sequence: TGTGCCAGCAGTAAAGTGACAGGGTGGGCGCAAGAGACCCAGTACTTC. It codes for CASSKVTGWAQETQYF.

The V call is TRBV29-1, the J call TRBJ2-3; D ambiguous. Trimming shortened V by 4 bases and J by 5 bases, and 10 bases separated the two germline ends. The CDR3 is 12 residues long. Germline V lookup: CDR1 SQVTM, CDR2 ANQGSEA. The CDR3 bases are TGCAGCGTTGTGGTATATCGAGATACGCAGTATTTT. Its translation: CSVVVYRDTQYF.

The rearrangement joins TRBV6-1 to TRBJ1-1; possibly TRBD1 for D (5 bases). V lost 3 bases to trimming and J lost 10 bases, with 9 bases between them. This CDR3 is 11 amino acids long. The germline CDR1 and CDR2 sequences are MNHNS and SASEGT. The CDR3 region is CASSEGRGAFF. CDR3 coding DNA: TGTGCCAGCAGTGAGGGACGGGGAGCTTTCTTT.

In DNA form, the CDR3 reads TGTGCCAGCAGCGTAGTGGATAGGTCCTACAATGAGCAGTTCTTC. It translates to CASSVVDRSYNEQFF. The chain has TRBV9 and TRBJ2-1; D not resolved. V shed 0 bases and J shed 1 base, with 8 bases lying between them. CDR3 length: 15 amino acids. The germline gives CDR1 SGDLS, CDR2 YYNGEE.

The rearrangement links TRBV20-1 to TRBJ2-7; D gene unclear. The CDR3 sequence is 13 residues long. The V gene lost 0 bases and the J gene lost 2 bases, with 8 bases spanning the gap. Germline loops: CDR1 DFQATT, CDR2 SNEGSKA (reference sequence). The CDR3 protein is CSARDYKTYEQYF. The DNA for the CDR3 is TGCAGTGCTAGAGATTATAAAACCTACGAGCAGTACTTC.